This record concerns one T cell receptor beta chain sequence. Its ends do not fully match the called genes, so a read error is possible. The sample comes from a study of blood T cell repertoires in COVID-19. As for the study in general: There were acute and convalescent COVID-19 samples, and they came from the United States, Italy and Spain.

CDR1 MGHRA and CDR2 YSYEKL come from the germline V gene. CDR3 length: 11 residues. Per the original data handling: Cell counts per sample came from amplifying reference gene primers. Only in-frame clones appear in the TCRdb table, and some are missing; sequencing was by immunoSEQ multiplex PCR. V and J calls and clone size are copied from that table; D and trimming were computed from the DNA. The table records tens of thousands of clones, around 90% of them present only once. This clonotype was sampled from a woman in her seventies with acute or convalescent COVID-19. This chain links TRBV4-1 with TRBJ1-1; no definite D call. Sequenced material: peripheral blood. CDR3 in DNA: TGCGCCAGCAGCCAAGGGGAGACATTTTACTTT. Translated, it gives CASSQGETFYF.